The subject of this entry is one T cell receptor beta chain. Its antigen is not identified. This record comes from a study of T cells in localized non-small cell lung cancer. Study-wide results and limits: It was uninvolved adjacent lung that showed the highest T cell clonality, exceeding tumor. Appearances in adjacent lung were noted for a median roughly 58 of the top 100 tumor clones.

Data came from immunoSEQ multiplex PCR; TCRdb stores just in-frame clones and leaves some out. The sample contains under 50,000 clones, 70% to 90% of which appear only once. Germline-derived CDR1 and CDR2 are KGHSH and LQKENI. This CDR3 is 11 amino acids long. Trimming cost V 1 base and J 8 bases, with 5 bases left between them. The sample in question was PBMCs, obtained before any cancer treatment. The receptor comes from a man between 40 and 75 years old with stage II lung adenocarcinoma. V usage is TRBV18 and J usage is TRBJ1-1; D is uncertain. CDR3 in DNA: TGTGCCAGCTCACCACTCGGCGAAGCTTTCTTT. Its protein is CASSPLGEAFF.